Presented here are 19 T cell receptor beta chains from one specimen sequenced in a study of blood T cell repertoires in COVID-19. Data came from immunoSEQ multiplex PCR; TCRdb stores just in-frame clones and leaves some out. Of 25,000 to 30,000 clones in the sample, roughly nine tenths were seen once. The sample consisted of peripheral blood. The receptors come from a man aged 70-80 years with active or convalescent COVID-19.

This chain joins TRBV7-2 and TRBJ1-2, with 7 bases lining up with TRBD1. The CDR3 is 14 amino acids. Germline CDR1 SGHTA, CDR2 FQGNSA. The junction had 8 bases not matched to a gene; V was cut back by 5 bases and J by 5 bases. The CDR3 DNA reads TGTGCCAGCAGCAAAGGGGGGACAGATTATGGCTACACCTTC. Translated, it gives CASSKGGTDYGYTF.

The chain carries TRBV7-2 and TRBJ1-2, with no clear D. Trimming removed 3 bases from V and 4 bases from J, with 15 bases in between. Germline CDR1 reads SGHTA; CDR2 reads FQGNSA. This CDR3 comprises 15 residues. CDR3 coding DNA: TGTGCCAGCAGCTTGGCACACGCATCTGCCTATGGCTACACCTTC. It encodes CASSLAHASAYGYTF.

CDR3 protein: CASSSPGGYTF. CDR3 DNA sequence: TGTGCCAGCAGCTCCCCTGGCGGCTACACCTTC. The chain combines TRBV3-1 (or the pseudogene TRBV3-2) with TRBJ1-2; D unclear. There are 11 residues in the CDR3. V lost 5 bases and J 8 bases, leaving 9 bases between the germline ends. The germline gives CDR1 LGHDT, CDR2 YNNKEL (reference sequence).

The chain links TRBV29-1 to TRBJ2-1; D remains unclear. The V and J ends lost 3 bases and 6 bases respectively, with 15 bases between them. This CDR3 is 14 amino acids long. Germline CDR1 SQVTM, CDR2 ANQGSEA. The CDR3 spells CSVDRAFPINEQFF. Here the CDR3 DNA reads TGCAGCGTTGATCGTGCATTCCCTATCAATGAGCAGTTCTTC.

The chain is built from TRBV2 and TRBJ1-4; the D gene is possibly TRBD1 (6 bases). Between the trimmed V and J ends, which lost 7 bases and 0 bases, there was a span of 21 bases. CDR1 SNHLY and CDR2 FYNNEI come from the germline V gene. There are 18 residues in the CDR3. The CDR3 DNA reads as TGTGCCAGCAATTGGGACATCCGAACCGATGCAACTAATGAAAAACTGTTTTTT. Translation gives CASNWDIRTDATNEKLFF. The entire variable domain, with the rest obtained from reference TRBV2 and TRBJ1-4, is as follows: EPEVTQTPSHQVTQMGQEVILRCVPISNHLYFYWYRQILGQKVEFLVSFYNNEISEKSEIFDDQFSVERPDGSNFTLKIRSTKLEDSAMYFCASNWDIRTDATNEKLFFGSGTQLSVL.

The V call is TRBV6-5, the J call TRBJ2-1; 12 positions match TRBD2. CDR1 and CDR2 (germline): MNHEY, SVGAGI. This CDR3 contains 15 residues. The J segment lost 4 bases and the V segment lost 5 bases, leaving 3 bases of the junction unmatched. The CDR3 DNA follows: TGTGCCAGCAGTCCCGGGACTAGCGGGTACAATGAGCAGTTCTTC. This gives the protein CASSPGTSGYNEQFF.

This clone has just one count. This rearrangement joins TRBV19 to TRBJ1-5; TRBD1 matches at 10 bases. Germline-derived CDR1 and CDR2 are LNHDA and SQIVND (reference sequence). CDR3 length: 16 residues. The junction had 10 bases not matched to a gene; V was cut back by 8 bases and J by 3 bases. In DNA, the CDR3 is TGTGCCAGTGACATTCCGGGACAGGGGAACAATCAGCCCCAGCATTTT. Its translation: CASDIPGQGNNQPQHF.

The gene calls are TRBV6-2 or TRBV6-3 and TRBJ2-5; D possibly corresponds to TRBD1 (6 bases). CDR1 is MNHEY and CDR2 is SVGEGT in the germline V gene. This CDR3 spans 11 amino acids. V was pared by 0 bases and J by 13 bases, with 9 bases between. The CDR3 DNA follows: TGTGCCAGCAGTTACTCCGGGACACGGTACTTC. Amino acid sequence: CASSYSGTRYF.

The chain employs TRBV19 and TRBJ1-4, with D possibly TRBD1 on 6 matching bases. Per the germline V gene, CDR1 is LNHDA and CDR2 is SQIVND (reference sequence). The CDR3 runs 13 residues. Between the trimmed V and J ends, which lost 7 bases and 7 bases, there was a span of 13 bases. The CDR3, as DNA: TGTGCCAGTAAGGGACAAAGTGGTGAAAAACTGTTTTTT. Its protein product is CASKGQSGEKLFF.

The V gene is TRBV11-3, the J gene TRBJ2-3; 8 bases map to TRBD1. V lost 4 bases to trimming and J lost 6 bases; unmatched junction nucleotides: 9. CDR1 is SGHNT, CDR2 YENEEA, per germline. The CDR3 contains 15 residues. The chain's CDR3 is CASSSETGVLDTQYF. In nucleotides, the CDR3 is TGTGCCAGCAGCTCCGAGACAGGGGTGCTGGATACGCAGTATTTT.

The chain is built from TRBV11-2 and TRBJ2-2; 10 nucleotides align to TRBD2. The length of the CDR3 is 14 residues. Germline V gene lookup returns CDR1 SGHAT and CDR2 FQNNGV. The V gene end was trimmed by 6 bases and the J gene end by 5 bases; junction bases not matched to a gene: 3. CDR3 sequence: CASRGGLATGELFF. In DNA, the CDR3 is TGTGCCAGCAGGGGGGGACTAGCGACCGGGGAGCTGTTTTTT.

The chain employs TRBV5-4 and TRBJ1-1, with 7 bases fitting TRBD1. There are 14 residues in the CDR3. V dropped 6 bases and J dropped 5; count of bases not matched to a gene: 10. Germline V lookup: CDR1 SGHNT, CDR2 YYREEE (reference sequence). DNA for the CDR3: TGTGCCAGCACCGAGACAGGGCGAGGAACTGAAGCTTTCTTT. Its translation is CASTETGRGTEAFF.

The chain carries TRBV3-1 (or the pseudogene TRBV3-2) and TRBJ2-6, with D uncertain. V was trimmed by 8 bases and J by 0 bases, leaving 11 bases between them. The CDR3 has 15 amino acids. CDR1 is LGHDT, CDR2 YNNKEL, per germline (reference sequence). CDR3 nucleotide sequence: TGTGCCAGCGGTCCAGCGAACTCTGGGGCCAACGTCCTGACTTTC. Residues: CASGPANSGANVLTF.

CDR3 bases: TGTGCCAGCAGCTTGGTCAGGAACACTGAAGCTTTCTTT. Protein: CASSLVRNTEAFF. V gene TRBV11-3 combines with J gene TRBJ1-1; no firm D call. This CDR3 is 13 amino acids long. Germline loops: CDR1 SGHNT, CDR2 YENEEA. V was shortened by 3 bases and J by 1 base, with 6 bases between the two germline ends.

This clone was recorded only once. The V and J genes are TRBV5-8 and TRBJ2-1; 7 bases line up with TRBD1. The germline CDR1 and CDR2 sequences are SGHTS and YDEGEE. This CDR3 is built from 15 residues. After removal of 2 bases from V and 3 bases from J, the junction contained 5 bases not matched to a gene. CDR3 DNA: TGTGCCAGCAGCTTAGGGACAGCCGACTACAATGAGCAGTTCTTC. Protein sequence: CASSLGTADYNEQFF.

This sequence joins TRBV3-1 (or the pseudogene TRBV3-2) and TRBJ2-5; 9 positions agree with TRBD1. V lost 6 bases to trimming and J lost 4 bases; unmatched junction nucleotides: 6. The CDR3 has 14 residues. CDR1 and CDR2 (germline): LGHDT, YNNKEL (reference sequence). The CDR3 DNA is TGTGCCAGCAGTTACAGGGGGCGATTAGAGACCCAGTACTTC. As protein: CASSYRGRLETQYF.

V usage is TRBV6-5 and J usage is TRBJ1-2; D gene unclear. With 8 bases removed from V and 8 bases from J, the gap between germline ends came to 18 bases. Germline CDR1 reads MNHEY; CDR2 reads SVGAGI. This CDR3 contains 13 residues. The CDR3 spells CASSRARTEGYTF. The CDR3 region has the DNA TGTGCCAGCTCGCGGGCCCGGACGGAAGGCTACACCTTC.

V usage is TRBV5-1 and J usage is TRBJ1-4; 8 nucleotides line up with TRBD1. The CDR3 contains 14 residues. V gave up 4 bases and J gave up 5 bases; unmatched junction bases: 4. CDR1 and CDR2 from the germline V gene are SGHRS and YFSETQ. The CDR3 coding sequence is TGCGCCAGCAGCACGGGACAGGCCAATGAAAAACTGTTTTTT. This translates into CASSTGQANEKLFF.

Details on this clone: The junction shows a germline mismatch at one end, possibly a read error. The chain has TRBV2 and TRBJ2-2, with D tentatively TRBD2 (6 bases). The CDR3 loop spans 14 amino acids. The germline CDR1 and CDR2 sequences are SNHLY and FYNNEI. Here the CDR3 reads CASGRLVNTGGLFF. CDR3 sequence (DNA): TGTGCCAGCGGACGTTTGGTAAACACCGGGGGGCTGTTTTTT.